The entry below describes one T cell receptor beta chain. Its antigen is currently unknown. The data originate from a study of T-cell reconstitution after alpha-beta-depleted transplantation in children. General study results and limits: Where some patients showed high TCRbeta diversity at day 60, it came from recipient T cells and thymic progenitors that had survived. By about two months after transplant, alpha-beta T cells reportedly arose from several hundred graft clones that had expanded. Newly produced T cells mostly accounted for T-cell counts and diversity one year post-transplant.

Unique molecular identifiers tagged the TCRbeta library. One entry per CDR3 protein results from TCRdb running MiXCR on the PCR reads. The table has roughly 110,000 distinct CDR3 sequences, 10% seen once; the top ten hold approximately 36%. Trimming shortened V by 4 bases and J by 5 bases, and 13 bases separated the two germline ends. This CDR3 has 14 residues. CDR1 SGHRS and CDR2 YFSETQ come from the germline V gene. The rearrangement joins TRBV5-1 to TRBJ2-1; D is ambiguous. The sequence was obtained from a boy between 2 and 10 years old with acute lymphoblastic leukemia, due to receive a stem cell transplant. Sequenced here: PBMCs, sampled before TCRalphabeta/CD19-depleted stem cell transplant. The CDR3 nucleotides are TGCGCCAGCAGCCCGGCCCCGGATGACAATGAGCAGTTCTTC. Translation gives CASSPAPDDNEQFF.